This T cell receptor (beta chain) comes out of a study of T cell responses to AZD1222 COVID-19 vaccine (dated by TCRdb to the early 2020s). Describing the broader study: TCR sequencing was performed for approximately 240 trial participants, of whom around 200 were given two doses of AZD1222 and around 25 were given two doses of MenACWY control vaccine. Enrollment into the trials was organized by age into subgroups of 18-55, 56-69 and 70-plus years, and those subgroups contained roughly 140, 27 and 60 TCR-sequenced participants, respectively. General conclusions and limits of the study: Because no samples from the day 14 peak response were available, repertoires could be characterized only after the peak T cell response. Participants were mostly white British and included more females than males, and it was suggested by the authors that clonal diversity may have been underestimated. The vaccine-associated CD4 TCRs covered the entire spike protein, and the dominant responses fell in regions 160-218 and 743-854. The 56-69-year group was small, and its depth increase did not reach significance, likely because of low power. After two AZD1222 doses, both the breadth and the depth of spike-specific TCRs were significantly higher than at day 0 and than in MenACWY recipients. Nearly half of unique spike-specific TCRs reportedly recognized epitopes outside regions mutated in the B.1.351 and B.1.1.7 variants. Only six AZD1222 recipients were SARS-CoV-2 seropositive at baseline, limiting conclusions about previously exposed vaccinees.

The meaning of the sample's time point label: about 28 days (+/-7) after the second vaccine dose. Because spike-specific TCR depth and breadth did not differ between the two schedules, AZD1222 recipients who got a second dose at roughly 4 weeks were pooled with those who got a second dose at roughly 12 weeks. Samples from vaccinated people were obtained from the UK trials COV001 and COV002, which included a single-blind randomized controlled phase 2/3 trial of AZD1222 (ChAdOx1 nCoV-19) in healthy adults. Trial participant PBMC samples were collected at day 0 and day 28 after the second dose for TCRbeta chain sequencing. Concerning this clone itself: Its antigen is currently not known. Per-base quality was not reported, and no clone a single base away is much larger than it.

The CDR3 regions of human TCRbeta chains were subjected to immunosequencing. As for how the authors treated the data: TCRs in the repertoires were matched against a reference library of SARS-CoV-2-specific TCRs that had been generated with the MIRA antigen-specificity platform. Breadth was defined as the fraction of unique TCRs that were SARS-CoV-2-associated, and depth was defined as the fraction of total T cells that were SARS-CoV-2-associated. Each spike-specific TCR was assigned to its reactive spike region and to a CD4 or CD8 class using the MIRA data. Log10-transformed breadth and depth values were compared by one-way ANOVA with Sidak's multiple comparisons tests. This is the immuneACCESS table as TCRdb keeps it, with only in-frame sequences that have V and J called. A part of the clones is gone; compared with another copy, unresolved V genes explain less than half, and the rest is unexplained. The DNA gave D and trimming, while V, J and clone size come from that table. This sample holds about 120,000 clones; approximately 91% were observed only once. The ten most abundant clones make up approximately 0.98% of the sample.

From the germline V gene, CDR1 is SGHVS and CDR2 is FNYEAQ. The CDR3 sequence holds 17 residues, the cysteine and phenylalanine included. The only DNA kept is the CDR3, 51 bases in frame from the first base. Trimming leaves V shorter by 5 bases and J shorter by 4 bases, with the junction holding 12 bases beyond the gene matches. This sequence uses TRBV7-6 and TRBJ2-1; the central 9 bases match TRBD2. Sequenced here: peripheral blood, sampled 28 days after the second AZD1222 dose. This sequence originates from an adult who received the AZD1222 COVID-19 vaccine. Here is the DNA: TGTGCCAGCAGCCGTTCGGGCGGGAGGGAGACTTACAATGAGCAGTTCTTC. This yields the protein CASSRSGGRETYNEQFF. Where the CDR3 stops, the reference TRBV7-6 and TRBJ2-1 genes take over; the full variable domain is GAGVSQSPRYKVTKRGQDVALRCDPISGHVSLYWYRQALGQGPEFLTYFNYEAQQDKSGLPNDRFSAERPEGSISTLTIQRTEQRDSAMYRCASSRSGGRETYNEQFFGPGTRLTVL.